One T cell receptor (beta chain) is described in this entry. Its antigen is unidentified. The sample belongs to a study of T cells after yellow fever vaccination. The study, taken as a whole, reports: After the booster, over 95% of CD4 and 75% to 90% of CD8 primary-response clones were re-detected. The secondary response peaked faster, at day 5 versus 15, but was weaker.

By 5'RACE template switching, TCR cDNA was produced, with a universal primer site and UMIs added in the process. Each CDR3 protein is one row after TCRdb ran MiXCR on the 5' RACE reads. Found here are 600,000 to 750,000 distinct CDR3 sequences, roughly 12% of them singletons; the top ten hold more than 12%. The length of the CDR3 is 16 residues. Germline V gene data show CDR1 as MNHNS and CDR2 as SASEGT. The J segment lost 3 bases and the V segment lost 7 bases, leaving 11 bases of the junction unmatched. Specimen: PBMCs, collected on the day of the yellow fever booster vaccination. This chain connects TRBV6-1 to TRBJ2-3; 9 nucleotides line up with TRBD2. This receptor was taken from a man aged 25-40 years who received the YFV17D yellow fever vaccine. The CDR3 bases are TGTGCCAGCACCCCTCATAGCGGGAGAGGTACAGATACGCAGTATTTT. Its protein is CASTPHSGRGTDTQYF.